One T cell receptor beta chain is described in this entry. Its antigen is currently unknown. The data originate from a study of OX40 agonist ivuxolimab in advanced cancers. Study overall: Patients were treated with ivuxolimab, an agonistic anti-OX40 (CD134) antibody. Mean age around 64 years, range about 23 to 85; approximately 83% male. Study results and caveats: By week 6 at 0.1 to 3.0 mg/kg, blood CD4+ and CD8+ T cells had expanded clonally. Expanded peripheral T cell antigen specificity was not determined.

Assay used: immunoSEQ multiplex PCR; TCRdb lists only in-frame clones, some missing. The sample gives 40,000 to 60,000 clones, about four fifths of which show up once; around 2.8% is in the top ten. The V and J ends lost 5 bases and 3 bases, in that order; junction bases with no gene match: 8. From germline, CDR1 is SGHVS and CDR2 FNYEAQ. The CDR3 spans 16 residues. Here the sequenced sample was CD4+ or CD8+ T cells sorted from blood, taken in a trial of the OX40 agonist ivuxolimab. This receptor was taken from an adult with an advanced solid tumor such as melanoma, head and neck, liver or kidney cancer. The chain employs TRBV7-6 and TRBJ2-3; 10 bases are shared with TRBD1. The CDR3 loop is CASSRQGALVTDTQYF. CDR3 coding DNA: TGTGCCAGCAGCCGACAGGGGGCGCTAGTAACAGATACGCAGTATTTT.